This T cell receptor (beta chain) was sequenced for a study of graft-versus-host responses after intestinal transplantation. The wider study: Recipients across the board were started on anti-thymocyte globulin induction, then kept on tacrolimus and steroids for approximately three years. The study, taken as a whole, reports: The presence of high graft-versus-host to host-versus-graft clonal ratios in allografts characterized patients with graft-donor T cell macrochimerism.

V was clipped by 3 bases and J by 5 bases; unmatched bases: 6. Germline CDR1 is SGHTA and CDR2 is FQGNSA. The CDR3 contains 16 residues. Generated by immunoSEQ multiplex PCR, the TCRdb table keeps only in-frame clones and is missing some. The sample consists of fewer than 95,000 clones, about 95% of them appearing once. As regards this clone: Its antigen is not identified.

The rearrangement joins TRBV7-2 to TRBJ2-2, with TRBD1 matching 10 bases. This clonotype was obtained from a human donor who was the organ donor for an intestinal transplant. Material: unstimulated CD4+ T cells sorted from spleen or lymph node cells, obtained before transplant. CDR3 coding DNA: TGTGCCAGCAGCTTCGTCCCGGGACAGGGGACCGGGGAGCTGTTTTTT. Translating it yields CASSFVPGQGTGELFF. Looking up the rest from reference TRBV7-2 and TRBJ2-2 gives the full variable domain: GAGVSQSPSNKVTEKGKDVELRCDPISGHTALYWYRQSLGQGLEFLIYFQGNSAPDKSGLPSDRFSAERTGGSVSTLTIQRTQQEDSAVYLCASSFVPGQGTGELFFGEGSRLTVL.